Sequencing of this T cell receptor beta chain was carried out in a study of blood T cell repertoires in COVID-19. Turning to the study itself: PBMCs, B-cell-depleted T cells, or T cells provided the cDNA or gDNA that made up the material.

Germline values: CDR1 SEHNR, CDR2 FQNEAQ (reference sequence). CDR3 length equals 15 residues. V lost 5 bases, J lost 1 base, and 14 bases lay in between. The repertoire was sequenced with immunoSEQ multiplex PCR; TCRdb's copy has only in-frame clones and lacks some. The sample includes approximately 200,000 clones, about 82% of them seen just once. J is TRBJ2-5 and V is TRBV7-9, with D maybe TRBD1 (6 bases). The clonotype was recovered from a woman in her twenties or thirties with acute or convalescent COVID-19. The sequencing input was peripheral blood. The CDR3: CASSPTGFSQETQYF. The CDR3 nucleotides read TGTGCCAGCAGCCCAACAGGGTTCAGCCAAGAGACCCAGTACTTC.